One sample yielded the 28 T cell receptor beta chains listed below, sequenced in a study of CD8 T cells in Susac syndrome. The RNA, about 0.5 to 1 ug, was put through reverse transcription using random hexamers. TCRdb analysed the immunoSEQ multiplex PCR reads with MiXCR anew, one entry per CDR3 protein. The sample contains 110,000 to 150,000 distinct CDR3 sequences, roughly 94% of which appear only once. Input material: CD8+ T cells from PBMCs. These receptors were obtained from a human donor in good health.

The V and J genes are TRBV20-1 and TRBJ2-1; tentatively, D is TRBD1 or TRBD2 (5 bases each). The CDR3 has 16 amino acids. The V gene lost 2 bases and the J gene lost 0 bases, with 14 bases spanning the gap. The V gene's germline CDR1 is DFQATT and CDR2 SNEGSKA (reference sequence). CDR3 bases: TGCAGTGCTAGATACTCGTGGGGGAGCTCCTACAATGAGCAGTTCTTC. Its translation is CSARYSWGSSYNEQFF.

This chain links TRBV6-5 with TRBJ1-1; D uncertain. Germline V lookup: CDR1 MNHEY, CDR2 SVGAGI. V lost 10 bases and J lost 4, with 16 bases in between. The CDR3 is 13 residues long. As DNA, the CDR3 is TGTGCCATCGGGTCAAATTGGGGCACTGAAGCTTTCTTT. Residues: CAIGSNWGTEAFF.

This clonotype appeared a single time. The rearrangement uses TRBV13 and TRBJ2-3, with TRBD1 identical over 11 bases. Per the germline V gene, CDR1 is PRHDT and CDR2 is FYEKMQ (reference sequence). V gave up 3 bases and J gave up 3 bases; unmatched junction bases: 5. This CDR3 spans 16 amino acids. CDR3 coding DNA: TGTGCCAGCAGCTTGGCGGGACAGGGGGAAACAGATACGCAGTATTTT. Translated: CASSLAGQGETDTQYF.

The genes are TRBV3-1 and TRBJ2-3; the D is unclear. The CDR3 runs to 15 residues. Germline CDR1 is LGHDT and CDR2 is YNNKEL (reference sequence). V was clipped by 3 bases and J by 0 bases, with 10 bases between them. The CDR3 DNA is TGTGCCAGCAGCCAGATCGACACAAGCACAGATACGCAGTATTTT. This codes for CASSQIDTSTDTQYF.

This chain joins TRBV24-1 and TRBJ2-1; D is unclear. CDR3 length equals 11 residues. The germline V and J ends were trimmed by 3 bases and 12 bases, with 8 bases remaining between them. CDR1 and CDR2 from the germline V gene are KGHDR and SFDVKD. The CDR3 loop reads CATSDGIGQFF. The CDR3, as DNA: TGTGCCACCAGTGATGGAATCGGGCAGTTCTTC.

This chain links TRBV27 with TRBJ2-7, with TRBD1 as a possible D gene (6 bases). The CDR3 contains 14 residues. V was clipped by 5 bases and J by 1 base, with 12 bases between them. Looked up from germline, CDR1 is MNHEY and CDR2 is SMNVEV (reference sequence). The CDR3, as DNA: TGTGCCAGCAGTAACCGGGACACTTCCTACGAGCAGTACTTC. Translated, it gives CASSNRDTSYEQYF.

The chain employs TRBV29-1 and TRBJ1-2; possible D gene TRBD1, 6 bases. V was shortened by 6 bases and J by 6 bases, with 17 bases between the two germline ends. This CDR3 spans 13 amino acids. Germline V CDR1 and CDR2: SQVTM, ANQGSEA. The CDR3 here is CSVDLGGVNGYTF. DNA for the CDR3: TGCAGCGTGGATCTCGGGGGCGTAAATGGCTACACCTTC.

This chain links TRBV28 with TRBJ2-5; TRBD2 matches at 11 bases. The CDR3 loop spans 17 amino acids. Germline CDR1 is MDHEN and CDR2 is SYDVKM. V shed 3 bases and J 0 bases; nucleotides not matched to a gene: 6. CDR3: CASSFGAGLADQETQYF. In DNA, the CDR3 is TGTGCCAGCAGTTTCGGGGCGGGACTAGCGGACCAAGAGACCCAGTACTTC.

This rearrangement joins TRBV5-6 to TRBJ2-7; D tentatively fits TRBD1 or TRBD2 (5 bases each). CDR3 length: 14 amino acids. V was pared by 7 bases and J by 4 bases, with 18 bases between. Germline CDR1 SGHDT, CDR2 YYEEEE. The CDR3 loop is CASGGPLVGYEQYF. CDR3 nucleotides: TGTGCCAGCGGGGGACCGCTCGTGGGTTACGAGCAGTACTTC.

This CDR3 reads CASHGGSGGGGYTF. The CDR3 DNA follows: TGTGCCAGCCACGGCGGGAGTGGAGGAGGAGGCTACACCTTC. The genes are TRBV27 and TRBJ1-2; D not resolved. The CDR3 has 14 amino acids. The germline V and J ends were trimmed by 8 bases and 8 bases, with 21 bases remaining between them. Germline V gene sequence: CDR1 MNHEY, CDR2 SMNVEV (reference sequence).

The V gene is TRBV27, the J gene TRBJ2-1; 12 bases match TRBD2. V shed 3 bases, J shed 12 bases, and the junction held 6 bases outside the gene matches. In germline, CDR1 is MNHEY, CDR2 SMNVEV (reference sequence). The CDR3 length is 14 residues. The CDR3 DNA is TGTGCCAGCAGTTTGACTAGCGGGAGATTCGTGCAGTTCTTC. Protein sequence: CASSLTSGRFVQFF.

This rearrangement joins TRBV5-4 to TRBJ2-1; D uncertain. V was pared by 2 bases and J by 10 bases, with 10 bases between. In germline, CDR1 is SGHNT, CDR2 YYREEE (reference sequence). This CDR3 spans 12 amino acids. The CDR3: CASSFVSQEQFF. The CDR3 DNA reads as TGTGCCAGCAGCTTCGTTTCCCAGGAGCAGTTCTTC.

The table lists this clonotype with a few counts. The chain recombines TRBV27 with TRBJ2-7, with D possibly TRBD2 on 5 matching bases. CDR1 MNHEY and CDR2 SMNVEV come from the germline V gene (reference sequence). V was pared by 10 bases and J by 2 bases, with 12 bases between. The CDR3 totals 12 residues. CDR3 loop: CATSRGPYEQYF. The CDR3, as DNA: TGTGCCACTTCACGGGGTCCCTACGAGCAGTACTTC.

The chain employs TRBV19 and TRBJ2-5; 14 positions match TRBD2. The germline V gene has CDR1 LNHDA and CDR2 SQIVND (reference sequence). The CDR3 sequence is 17 residues long. Losses at the gene ends were 3 bases for V and 4 bases for J; bases not matched to a gene: 7. The CDR3 bases are TGTGCCAGTAGTATTGGGACTAGCGGGAGAGAGGGAGAGACCCAGTACTTC. Translation gives CASSIGTSGREGETQYF.

This clonotype has just a few counts. The chain combines TRBV29-1 with TRBJ2-1; D is undetermined. V gave up 3 bases and J gave up 6 bases, with 12 bases separating them. Germline V lookup: CDR1 SQVTM, CDR2 ANQGSEA. This CDR3 has 13 residues. This CDR3 is CSVDAFRFNEQFF. CDR3 coding DNA: TGCAGCGTTGACGCATTCAGGTTCAATGAGCAGTTCTTC.

This clonotype was counted a few times. CDR3 DNA: TGTGCCAGCAGTTTATCCGGGAGGACGCAGTATTTT. Its translation: CASSLSGRTQYF. The chain joins TRBV27 to TRBJ2-3, with 7 nucleotides matching TRBD2. CDR1 and CDR2 from the germline V gene are MNHEY and SMNVEV (reference sequence). V gave up 0 bases and J gave up 9 bases; unmatched junction bases: 0. The CDR3 runs to 12 residues.

The CDR3 DNA is TGTGCCAGCAGCCAAATTCATCAAGCGGGTGACACTGAAGCTTTCTTT. Translating gives CASSQIHQAGDTEAFF. The rearrangement links TRBV3-1 to TRBJ1-1; no clear D. V shed 2 bases and J shed 3 bases, with 16 bases lying between them. Germline lookup yields CDR1 LGHDT and CDR2 YNNKEL (reference sequence). This CDR3 spans 16 amino acids.

V gene TRBV7-2 combines with J gene TRBJ2-1; 9 bases match TRBD2. Trimming at V came to 2 bases and at J to 5 bases, leaving 4 bases not matched to a gene. This CDR3 is built from 15 residues. From germline, CDR1 is SGHTA and CDR2 FQGNSA. The CDR3 is CASSLIAGEHNEQFF. The CDR3 DNA reads as TGTGCCAGCAGCTTAATAGCGGGAGAACACAATGAGCAGTTCTTC.

J is TRBJ1-2 and V is TRBV9; no reliable D call. Trimming took off 1 base at V and 2 bases at J, with 12 bases between the two ends. This CDR3 is built from 15 residues. Germline V CDR1 and CDR2: SGDLS, YYNGEE. The chain's CDR3 is CASSVTTDRNYGYTF. The CDR3 region has the DNA TGTGCCAGCAGCGTAACAACCGATCGGAACTATGGCTACACCTTC.

V is TRBV6-2 or TRBV6-3 and J is TRBJ2-7; tentatively, D is TRBD2 (7 bases). The CDR3 spans 14 residues. Between the trimmed V and J ends, which lost 7 bases and 5 bases, there was a span of 18 bases. Germline CDR1 and CDR2: MNHEY and SVGEGT. The CDR3 region has the DNA TGTGCCAGCACCCAAGGGGGGGCGGCGGACGAGCAGTACTTC. Translation: CASTQGGAADEQYF.

This clonotype showed up just once. The genes are TRBV7-2 and TRBJ2-7; 7 positions agree with TRBD1. CDR1 and CDR2 from the germline V gene are SGHTA and FQGNSA. The CDR3 runs to 12 residues. J lost 5 bases, V lost 4 bases, and 2 bases had no gene match. CDR3 region: CASSWGQNEQYF. The CDR3 DNA sequence: TGTGCCAGCAGCTGGGGACAGAACGAGCAGTACTTC.

This clonotype was picked up one time. J is TRBJ2-3 and V is TRBV20-1, with D uncertain. The CDR3 has 9 residues. The germline CDR1 and CDR2 sequences are DFQATT and SNEGSKA (reference sequence). The CDR3 loop is CSLTDTQYF. As DNA, the CDR3 is TGCAGCCTCACAGATACGCAGTATTTT.

This chain joins TRBV27 and TRBJ2-7; D is unresolved. Germline CDR1 is MNHEY and CDR2 is SMNVEV (reference sequence). The CDR3 extends over 13 amino acids. V was cut by 0 bases and J by 4 bases, with 7 bases left in between. The CDR3: CASSLSEAYEQYF. Here the CDR3 DNA reads TGTGCCAGCAGTTTATCAGAGGCATACGAGCAGTACTTC.

The rearrangement links TRBV15 to TRBJ1-1; TRBD1 is a possible D gene (6 bases). V was pared by 1 base and J by 4 bases, with 10 bases between. This CDR3 contains 14 residues. From germline, CDR1 is LNHNV and CDR2 YYDKDF (reference sequence). The CDR3 coding sequence is TGTGCCACCAGCAGAGTTGGGGGCGTCACTGAAGCTTTCTTT. Its translation: CATSRVGGVTEAFF.

CDR3 bases: TGCAGTGCTAGAGATTTTAGCGGTCCCTACGAGCAGTACTTC. This codes for CSARDFSGPYEQYF. The gene calls are TRBV20-1 and TRBJ2-7; a weak D match, TRBD2 (6 bases). The CDR3 is made up of 14 amino acids. V was pared by 0 bases and J by 2 bases, with 11 bases between. Germline values: CDR1 DFQATT, CDR2 SNEGSKA (reference sequence).

CDR3 protein: CASSPLAPTSGTYNEQFF. The CDR3 nucleotides are TGTGCCAGCAGCCCATTAGCACCCACTAGCGGGACCTACAATGAGCAGTTCTTC. The genes are TRBV7-2 and TRBJ2-1; the match to TRBD2 covers 10 bases. Germline lookup yields CDR1 SGHTA and CDR2 FQGNSA. This CDR3 comprises 18 residues. V shed 5 bases and J 2 bases; nucleotides not matched to a gene: 12.

The rearrangement uses TRBV6-2 or TRBV6-3 and TRBJ2-5; possibly TRBD2 for D (6 bases). This CDR3 spans 12 amino acids. V lost 8 bases and J lost 0, with 7 bases in between. Germline-derived CDR1 and CDR2 are MNHEY and SVGEGT. For the CDR3, the DNA is TGTGCCAGCGGGAGGAACCAAGAGACCCAGTACTTC. This gives the protein CASGRNQETQYF.

This sequence joins TRBV12-3 or TRBV12-4 and TRBJ2-5; D is possibly TRBD2 (6 bases). The V end was cut by 6 bases, the J end by 4 bases, with 12 bases between. This CDR3 is built from 13 residues. CDR3 loop: CASRKTSSETQYF. In DNA form, the CDR3 reads TGTGCCAGCAGAAAGACTAGTTCAGAGACCCAGTACTTC.